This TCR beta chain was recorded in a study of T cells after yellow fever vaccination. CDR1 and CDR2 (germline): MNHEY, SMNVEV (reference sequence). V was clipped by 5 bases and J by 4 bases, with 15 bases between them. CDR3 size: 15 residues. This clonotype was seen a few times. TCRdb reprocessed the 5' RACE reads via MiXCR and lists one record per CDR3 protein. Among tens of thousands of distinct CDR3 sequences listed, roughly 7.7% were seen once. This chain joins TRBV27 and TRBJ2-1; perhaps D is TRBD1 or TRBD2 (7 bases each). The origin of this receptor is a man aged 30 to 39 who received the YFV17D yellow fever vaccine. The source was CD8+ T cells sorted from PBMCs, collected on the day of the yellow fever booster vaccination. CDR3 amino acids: CASSMGTAGYNEQFF. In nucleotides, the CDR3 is TGTGCCAGCAGTATGGGGACAGCGGGATACAATGAGCAGTTCTTC.